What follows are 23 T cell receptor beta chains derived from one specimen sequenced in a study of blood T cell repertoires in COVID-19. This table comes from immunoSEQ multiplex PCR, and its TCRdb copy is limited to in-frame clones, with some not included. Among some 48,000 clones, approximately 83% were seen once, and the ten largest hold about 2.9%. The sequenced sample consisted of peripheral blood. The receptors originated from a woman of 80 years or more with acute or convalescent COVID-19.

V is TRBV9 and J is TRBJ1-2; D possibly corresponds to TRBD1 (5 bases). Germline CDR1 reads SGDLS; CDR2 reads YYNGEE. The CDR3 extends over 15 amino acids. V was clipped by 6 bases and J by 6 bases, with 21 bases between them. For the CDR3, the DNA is TGTGCCAGCAACTTTGGGGGATCTCCGGGGGATGGCTACACCTTC. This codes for CASNFGGSPGDGYTF. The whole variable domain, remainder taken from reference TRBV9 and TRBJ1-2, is DSGVTQTPKHLITATGQRVTLRCSPRSGDLSVYWYQQSLDQGLQFLIQYYNGEERAKGNILERFSAQQFPDLHSELNLSSLELGDSALYFCASNFGGSPGDGYTFGSGTRLTVV.

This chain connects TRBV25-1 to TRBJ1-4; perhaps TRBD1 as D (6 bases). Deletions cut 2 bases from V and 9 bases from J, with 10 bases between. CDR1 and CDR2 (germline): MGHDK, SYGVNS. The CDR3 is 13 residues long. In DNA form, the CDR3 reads TGTGCCAGCAGTGAAAGAGGACAGCAAAAACTGTTTTTT. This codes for CASSERGQQKLFF.

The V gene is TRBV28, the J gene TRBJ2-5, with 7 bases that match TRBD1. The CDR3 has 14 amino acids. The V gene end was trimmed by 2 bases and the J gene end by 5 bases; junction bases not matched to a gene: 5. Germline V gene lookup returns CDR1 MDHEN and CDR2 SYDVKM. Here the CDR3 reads CASSLRQGGETQYF. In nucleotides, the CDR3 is TGTGCCAGCAGTTTAAGACAGGGTGGGGAGACCCAGTACTTC.

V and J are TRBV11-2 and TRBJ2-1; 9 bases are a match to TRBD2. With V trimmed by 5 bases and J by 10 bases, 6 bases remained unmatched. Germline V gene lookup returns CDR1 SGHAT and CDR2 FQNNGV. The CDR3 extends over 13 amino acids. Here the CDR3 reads CASSRGGAEEQFF. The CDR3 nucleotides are TGTGCCAGCAGCCGCGGGGGGGCAGAGGAGCAGTTCTTC.

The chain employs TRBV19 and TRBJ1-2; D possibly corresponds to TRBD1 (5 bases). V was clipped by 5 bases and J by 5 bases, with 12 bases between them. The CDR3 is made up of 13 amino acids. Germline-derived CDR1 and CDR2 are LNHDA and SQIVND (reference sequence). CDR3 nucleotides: TGTGCCAGTAGTGCCGACAGTACGTATGGCTACACCTTC. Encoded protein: CASSADSTYGYTF.

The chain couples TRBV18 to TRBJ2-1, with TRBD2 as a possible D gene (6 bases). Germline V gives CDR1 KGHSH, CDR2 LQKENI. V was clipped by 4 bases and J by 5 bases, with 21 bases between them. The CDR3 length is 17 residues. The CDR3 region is CASSQHPGTPVDNEQFF. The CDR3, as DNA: TGTGCCAGCTCACAACACCCCGGGACTCCCGTTGACAATGAGCAGTTCTTC.

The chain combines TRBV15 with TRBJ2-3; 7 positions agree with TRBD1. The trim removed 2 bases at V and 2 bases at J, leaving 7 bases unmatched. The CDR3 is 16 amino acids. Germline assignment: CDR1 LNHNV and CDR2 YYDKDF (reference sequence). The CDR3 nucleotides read TGTGCCACCAGCAGACCCGGACAGGTCGACACAGATACGCAGTATTTT. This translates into CATSRPGQVDTDTQYF.

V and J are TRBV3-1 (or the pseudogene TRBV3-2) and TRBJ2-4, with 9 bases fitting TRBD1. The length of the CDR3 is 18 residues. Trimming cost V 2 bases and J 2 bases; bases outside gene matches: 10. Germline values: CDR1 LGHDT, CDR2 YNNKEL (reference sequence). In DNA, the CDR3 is TGTGCCAGCAGCCAAAACCCGGGACAGGGTTATACCAAAAACATTCAGTACTTC. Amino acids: CASSQNPGQGYTKNIQYF.

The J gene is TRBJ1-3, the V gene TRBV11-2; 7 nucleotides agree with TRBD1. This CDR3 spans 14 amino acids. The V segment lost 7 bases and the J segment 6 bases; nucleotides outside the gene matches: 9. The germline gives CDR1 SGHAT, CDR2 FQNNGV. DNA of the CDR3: TGTGCCAGCACCCCGACAGGGTCAGAAAACACCATATATTTT. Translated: CASTPTGSENTIYF.

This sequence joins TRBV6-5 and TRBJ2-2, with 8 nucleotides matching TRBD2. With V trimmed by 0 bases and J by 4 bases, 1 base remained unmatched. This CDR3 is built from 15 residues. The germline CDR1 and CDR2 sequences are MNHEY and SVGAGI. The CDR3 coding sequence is TGTGCCAGCAGTTACTCTCGGGGGGGCACCGGGGAGCTGTTTTTT. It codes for CASSYSRGGTGELFF.

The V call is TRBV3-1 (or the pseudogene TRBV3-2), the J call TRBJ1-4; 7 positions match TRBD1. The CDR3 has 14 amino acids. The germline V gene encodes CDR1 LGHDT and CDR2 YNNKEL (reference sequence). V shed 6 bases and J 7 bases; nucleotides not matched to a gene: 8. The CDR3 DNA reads TGTGCCAGCAGATACGACAGGGCCGGTGAAAAACTGTTTTTT. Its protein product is CASRYDRAGEKLFF.

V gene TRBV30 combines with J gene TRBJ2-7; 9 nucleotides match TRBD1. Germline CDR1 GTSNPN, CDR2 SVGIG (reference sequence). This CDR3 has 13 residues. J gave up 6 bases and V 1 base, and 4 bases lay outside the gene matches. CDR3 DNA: TGTGCCTGGAGTGGGACAGGGGCGGGCGAGCAGTACTTC. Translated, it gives CAWSGTGAGEQYF.

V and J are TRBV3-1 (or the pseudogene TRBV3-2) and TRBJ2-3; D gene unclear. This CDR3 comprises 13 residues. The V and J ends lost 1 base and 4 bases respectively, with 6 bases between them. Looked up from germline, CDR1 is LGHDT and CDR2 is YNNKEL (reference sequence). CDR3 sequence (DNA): TGTGCCAGCAGCCAAGTATCGGCAGATACGCAGTATTTT. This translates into CASSQVSADTQYF.

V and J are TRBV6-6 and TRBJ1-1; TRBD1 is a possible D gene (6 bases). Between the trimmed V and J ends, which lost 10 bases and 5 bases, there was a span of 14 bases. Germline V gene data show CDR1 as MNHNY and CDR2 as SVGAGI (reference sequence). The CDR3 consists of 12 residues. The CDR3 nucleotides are TGTGCCACCCAAGGGGGTGGTACTGAAGCTTTCTTT. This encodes CATQGGGTEAFF.

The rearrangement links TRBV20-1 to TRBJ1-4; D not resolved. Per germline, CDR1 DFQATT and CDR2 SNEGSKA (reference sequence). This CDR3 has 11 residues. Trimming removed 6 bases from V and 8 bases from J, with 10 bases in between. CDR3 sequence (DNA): TGCAGTGCCTTAGAAACGGAAAAACTGTTTTTT. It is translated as CSALETEKLFF.

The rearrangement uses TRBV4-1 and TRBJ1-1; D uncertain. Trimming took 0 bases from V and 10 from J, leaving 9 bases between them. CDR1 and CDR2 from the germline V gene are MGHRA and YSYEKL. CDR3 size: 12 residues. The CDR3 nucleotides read TGCGCCAGCAGCCAAGATAACAGTGGAGCTTTCTTT. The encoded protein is CASSQDNSGAFF.

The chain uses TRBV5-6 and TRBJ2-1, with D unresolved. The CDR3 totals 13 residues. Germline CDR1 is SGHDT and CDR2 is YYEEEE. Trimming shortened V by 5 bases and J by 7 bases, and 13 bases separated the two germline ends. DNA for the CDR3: TGTGCCAGCAGTCCTACCGACGGGAATGAGCAGTTCTTC. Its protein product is CASSPTDGNEQFF.

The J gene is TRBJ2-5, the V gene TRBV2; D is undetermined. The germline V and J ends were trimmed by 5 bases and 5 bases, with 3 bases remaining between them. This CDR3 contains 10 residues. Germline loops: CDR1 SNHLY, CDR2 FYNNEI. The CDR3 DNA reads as TGTGCCAGCAGTTCGGAGACCCAGTACTTC. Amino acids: CASSSETQYF. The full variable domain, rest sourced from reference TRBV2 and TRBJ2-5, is EPEVTQTPSHQVTQMGQEVILRCVPISNHLYFYWYRQILGQKVEFLVSFYNNEISEKSEIFDDQFSVERPDGSNFTLKIRSTKLEDSAMYFCASSSETQYFGPGTRLLVL.

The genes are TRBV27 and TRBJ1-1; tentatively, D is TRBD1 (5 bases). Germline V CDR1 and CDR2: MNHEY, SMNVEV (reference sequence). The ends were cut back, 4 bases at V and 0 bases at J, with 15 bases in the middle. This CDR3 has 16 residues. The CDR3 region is CASSSVGGGLNTEAFF. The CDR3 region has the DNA TGTGCCAGCAGTTCCGTGGGGGGAGGGTTGAACACTGAAGCTTTCTTT.

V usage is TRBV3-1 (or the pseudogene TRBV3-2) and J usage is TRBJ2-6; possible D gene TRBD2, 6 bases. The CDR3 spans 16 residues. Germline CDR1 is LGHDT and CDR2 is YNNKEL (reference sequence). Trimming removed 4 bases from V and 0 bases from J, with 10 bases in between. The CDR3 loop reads CASSLGLSSGANVLTF. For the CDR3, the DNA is TGTGCCAGCAGCCTGGGACTTAGCTCTGGGGCCAACGTCCTGACTTTC.

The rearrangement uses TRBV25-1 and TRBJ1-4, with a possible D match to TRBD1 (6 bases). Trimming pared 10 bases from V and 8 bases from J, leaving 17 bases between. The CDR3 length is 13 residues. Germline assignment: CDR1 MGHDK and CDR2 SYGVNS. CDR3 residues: CATRGANFEKLFF. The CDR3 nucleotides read TGTGCCACCCGGGGGGCGAATTTCGAAAAACTGTTTTTT.

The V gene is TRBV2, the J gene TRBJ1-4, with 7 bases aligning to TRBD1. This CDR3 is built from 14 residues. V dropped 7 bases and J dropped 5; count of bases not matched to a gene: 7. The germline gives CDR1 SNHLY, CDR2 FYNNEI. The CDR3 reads CASTLTGRNEKLFF. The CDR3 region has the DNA TGTGCCAGCACATTGACAGGGCGAAATGAAAAACTGTTTTTT.

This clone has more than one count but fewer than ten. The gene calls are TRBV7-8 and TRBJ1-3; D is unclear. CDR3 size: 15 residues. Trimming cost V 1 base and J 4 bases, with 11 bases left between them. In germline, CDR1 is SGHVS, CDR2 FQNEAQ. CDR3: CASSLGGVAGNTIYF. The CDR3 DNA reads TGTGCCAGCAGCTTAGGAGGAGTAGCCGGAAACACCATATATTTT.